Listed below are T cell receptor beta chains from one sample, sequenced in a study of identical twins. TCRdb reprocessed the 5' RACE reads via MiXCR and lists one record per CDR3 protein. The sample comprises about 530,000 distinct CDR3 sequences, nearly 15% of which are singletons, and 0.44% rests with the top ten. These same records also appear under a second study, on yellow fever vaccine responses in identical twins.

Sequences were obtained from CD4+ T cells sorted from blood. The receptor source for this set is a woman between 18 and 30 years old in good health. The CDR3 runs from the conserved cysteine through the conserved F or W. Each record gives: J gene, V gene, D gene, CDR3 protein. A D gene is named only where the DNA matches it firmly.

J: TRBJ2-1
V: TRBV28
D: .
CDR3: CASSLYPHEQFF

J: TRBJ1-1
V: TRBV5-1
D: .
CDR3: CASRLERQKNTEAFF

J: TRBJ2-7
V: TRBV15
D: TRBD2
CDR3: CATSKKLAGGPDEQYF

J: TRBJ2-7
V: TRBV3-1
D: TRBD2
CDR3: CPSSLTSGEREQYF

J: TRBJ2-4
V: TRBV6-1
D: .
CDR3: CASSFNLYMDQEKNIQYF

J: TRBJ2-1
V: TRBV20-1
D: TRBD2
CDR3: CSASPWTSSYNEQFF

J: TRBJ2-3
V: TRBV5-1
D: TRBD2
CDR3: CASSLPSGTDTQYF

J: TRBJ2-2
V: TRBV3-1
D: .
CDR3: CASSQVGDDGELFF

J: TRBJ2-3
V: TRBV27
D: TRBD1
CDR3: CATQRGGISTDTQYF

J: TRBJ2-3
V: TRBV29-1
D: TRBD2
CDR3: CSAVRGSSSTDTQYF

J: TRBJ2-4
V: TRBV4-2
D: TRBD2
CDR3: CASTPRFIASGVVAKNIQYF

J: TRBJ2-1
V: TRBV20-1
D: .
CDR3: CSASRGNEQFF

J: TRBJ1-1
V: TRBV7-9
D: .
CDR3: CASSRGAVPGAFF

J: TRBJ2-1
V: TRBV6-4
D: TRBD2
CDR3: CASSDSGLGDYNEQFF